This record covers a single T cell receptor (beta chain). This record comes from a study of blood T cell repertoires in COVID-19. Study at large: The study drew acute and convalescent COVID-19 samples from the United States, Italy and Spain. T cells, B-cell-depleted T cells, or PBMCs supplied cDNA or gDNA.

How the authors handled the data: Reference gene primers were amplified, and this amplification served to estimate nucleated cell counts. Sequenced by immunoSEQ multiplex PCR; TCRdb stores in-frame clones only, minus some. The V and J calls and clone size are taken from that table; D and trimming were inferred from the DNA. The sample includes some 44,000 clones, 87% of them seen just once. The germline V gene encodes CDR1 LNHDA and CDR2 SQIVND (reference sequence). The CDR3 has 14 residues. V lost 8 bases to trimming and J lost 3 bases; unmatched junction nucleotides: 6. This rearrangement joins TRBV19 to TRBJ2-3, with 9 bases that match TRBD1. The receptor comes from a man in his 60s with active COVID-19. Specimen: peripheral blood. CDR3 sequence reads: CASHSGQGTDTQYF. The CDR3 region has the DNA TGTGCCAGTCACTCGGGACAGGGTACAGATACGCAGTATTTT. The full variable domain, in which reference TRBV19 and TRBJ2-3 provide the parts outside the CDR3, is DGGITQSPKYLFRKEGQNVTLSCEQNLNHDAMYWYRQDPGQGLRLIYYSQIVNDFQKGDIAEGYSVSREKKESFPLTVTSAQKNPTAFYLCASHSGQGTDTQYFGPGTRLTVL.